This TCR beta chain was found in a study of cytomegalovirus exposure and HLA in healthy donors. Nominally healthy donors provided the samples, though records likely missed some immune exposures. CDR3 size: 15 residues. Deletions cut 7 bases from V and 2 bases from J, with 16 bases between. The V gene's germline CDR1 is WSHSY and CDR2 SAAADI. The PCR used 60 Vbeta and 13 Jbeta primers. TCRdb keeps only in-frame clones here, not all; method: immunoSEQ multiplex PCR. Here the sample spans about 120,000 clones, roughly 14% being singletons. This clone has a handful of counts. This TCR was sampled from a young woman in good health and CMV-seronegative. The chain is built from TRBV10-2 and TRBJ2-3; perhaps TRBD2 as D (7 bases). The sample consisted of PBMCs. For the CDR3, the DNA is TGCGCCAGCAAGTACGGGGGGACATACACAGATACGCAGTATTTT. Translation gives CASKYGGTYTDTQYF.